This TCR beta chain was sequenced for a study of T cell changes during pregnancy in multiple sclerosis. Sequencing used immunoSEQ multiplex PCR; TCRdb keeps in-frame clones, though not all of them. The repertoire holds about 44,000 clones, with approximately 90% as singletons. A remark on this clone: Relative to the germline gene, one junction end is altered; a read error may explain this.

The CDR3 length is 16 residues. Germline V CDR1 and CDR2: SNHLY, FYNNEI. Sequencing was performed on CD4+ T cells from peripheral blood mononuclear cells, taken after pregnancy. This sequence joins TRBV2 and TRBJ2-3; 9 nucleotides match TRBD2. The TCR originated in a female donor with multiple sclerosis, enrolled in a pregnancy study. The CDR3 here is CASSEELSGSIDTQYF. CDR3 in DNA: TGTGCCAGCAGTGAAGAACTTAGCGGGAGCATAGATACGCAGTATTTT.